This T cell receptor beta chain was identified in a study of B cell selection in AIRE deficiency. With regard to this clone: Its antigen is not known.

This CDR3 is 15 amino acids long. The V and J ends lost 2 bases and 1 base respectively, with 8 bases between them. Germline V lookup: CDR1 SNHLY, CDR2 FYNNEI. Study-level results: Shorter CDR3s marked shared Treg sequences, biased toward few non-templated insertions.

Assay used: immunoSEQ multiplex PCR; TCRdb lists only in-frame clones, some missing. The data show some 22,000 clones, about 96% seen once. The sorted conventional CD4 T cells were gated as CD4+CD127+. The J gene is TRBJ2-2, the V gene TRBV2, with D hard to call. The receptor was isolated from a human donor in good health. The specimen was CD4+CD127+ conventional T cells sorted from PBMCs. The CDR3 region is CASSETGENTGELFF. In DNA form, the CDR3 reads TGTGCCAGCAGTGAAACCGGCGAGAACACCGGGGAGCTGTTTTTT. Full variable domain (missing parts from reference TRBV2 and TRBJ2-2): EPEVTQTPSHQVTQMGQEVILRCVPISNHLYFYWYRQILGQKVEFLVSFYNNEISEKSEIFDDQFSVERPDGSNFTLKIRSTKLEDSAMYFCASSETGENTGELFFGEGSRLTVL.